This is a list of T cell receptor beta chains from one sample in a study of blood T cell repertoires in COVID-19. Only in-frame clones appear in the TCRdb table, and some are missing; sequencing was by immunoSEQ multiplex PCR. The sample lists some 250,000 clones, approximately 85% occurring once. The sample taken for sequencing was peripheral blood. Every receptor here comes from a woman in her sixties or seventies with active or convalescent COVID-19. The CDR3 runs from the conserved cysteine through the conserved F or W. The order of the fields is J gene, clone size, D gene, V gene, CDR3 protein, CDR3 DNA. The D gene is left open where the match is weak. Not all rows give a size; the values are once, few, many and, for expanded clones, a class.

J: TRBJ2-1; size: .; D: TRBD2; V: TRBV7-9; CDR3: CASSYRRGGSYNEQFF; DNA: TGTGCCAGCAGCTACCGCCGCGGGGGCTCCTACAATGAGCAGTTCTTC
J: TRBJ2-1; size: .; D: TRBD2; V: TRBV6-5; CDR3: CASSYSRRGGYNEQFF; DNA: TGTGCCAGCAGTTACTCGAGGCGGGGGGGATACAATGAGCAGTTCTTC
J: TRBJ2-5; size: .; D: TRBD1; V: TRBV27; CDR3: CASSFLGQGKETQYF; DNA: TGTGCCAGCAGTTTCTTGGGACAGGGGAAAGAGACCCAGTACTTC
J: TRBJ1-2; size: .; D: .; V: TRBV7-9; CDR3: CASSVGYETVNYGYTF; DNA: TGTGCCAGCAGCGTCGGATATGAGACAGTAAACTATGGCTACACCTTC
J: TRBJ2-7; size: .; D: TRBD2; V: TRBV6-5; CDR3: CASRRAGGPEQYF; DNA: TGTGCCAGCAGAAGAGCGGGGGGGCCCGAGCAGTACTTC
J: TRBJ1-6; size: .; D: TRBD1; V: TRBV18; CDR3: CASSGTGGNSPLHF; DNA: TGTGCCAGCTCAGGGACAGGGGGAAATTCACCCCTCCACTTT
J: TRBJ2-2; size: .; D: TRBD1; V: TRBV29-1; CDR3: CSVGDLGQGYTGELFF; DNA: TGCAGCGTTGGCGATTTGGGACAGGGGTACACCGGGGAGCTGTTTTTT
J: TRBJ1-3; size: .; D: .; V: TRBV20-1; CDR3: CSASKGGASSGNTIYF; DNA: TGCAGTGCTAGTAAAGGGGGTGCGTCCTCTGGAAACACCATATATTTT
J: TRBJ2-2; size: .; D: .; V: TRBV29-1; CDR3: CSVDGVNTGELFF; DNA: TGCAGCGTTGACGGGGTAAACACCGGGGAGCTGTTTTTT
J: TRBJ2-7; size: few; D: .; V: TRBV9; CDR3: CASSVGGRAEQYF; DNA: TGTGCCAGCAGCGTAGGGGGCAGGGCCGAGCAGTACTTC
J: TRBJ1-1; size: .; D: TRBD1; V: TRBV27; CDR3: CASSLGTGGDTEAFF; DNA: TGTGCCAGCAGTTTAGGGACAGGGGGAGACACTGAAGCTTTCTTT
J: TRBJ1-1; size: .; D: .; V: TRBV10-1; CDR3: CASVTQGPGTEAFF; DNA: TGCGCCAGCGTTACTCAGGGCCCGGGCACTGAAGCTTTCTTT
J: TRBJ1-3; size: .; D: .; V: TRBV5-1; CDR3: CASSLVAGTRGNTIYF; DNA: TGCGCCAGCAGCTTGGTGGCCGGGACTAGGGGAAACACCATATATTTT
J: TRBJ1-6; size: .; D: TRBD1; V: TRBV30; CDR3: CAWSKGASSYNSPLHF; DNA: TGTGCCTGGAGCAAGGGGGCCAGCTCCTATAATTCACCCCTCCACTTT
J: TRBJ1-2; size: .; D: TRBD1; V: TRBV9; CDR3: CASSNRQGRYGYTF; DNA: TGTGCCAGCAGCAACCGACAGGGGAGGTATGGCTACACCTTC
J: TRBJ1-2; size: .; D: TRBD1; V: TRBV30; CDR3: CATLRGLGYTF; DNA: TGTGCCACCCTCAGGGGGCTAGGCTACACCTTC
J: TRBJ1-2; size: .; D: .; V: TRBV12-3/TRBV12-4; CDR3: CASTPGLRWGYTF; DNA: TGTGCCAGCACCCCGGGTCTCCGGTGGGGCTACACCTTC
J: TRBJ1-1; size: .; D: .; V: TRBV7-3; CDR3: CASSFGGATPTEAFF; DNA: TGTGCCAGCAGCTTCGGGGGGGCCACCCCCACTGAAGCTTTCTTT
J: TRBJ2-5; size: .; D: TRBD2; V: TRBV9; CDR3: CASSVLAGGKETQYF; DNA: TGTGCCAGCAGCGTATTGGCGGGGGGGAAAGAGACCCAGTACTTC
J: TRBJ2-2; size: .; D: .; V: TRBV9; CDR3: CASSVVGQGLLSGELFF; DNA: TGTGCCAGCAGCGTAGTAGGGCAGGGGCTCCTTTCCGGGGAGCTGTTTTTT
J: TRBJ2-2; size: .; D: .; V: TRBV11-2; CDR3: CASSLVPGVGVRTGELFF; DNA: TGTGCCAGCAGCTTAGTGCCCGGGGTCGGGGTACGGACCGGGGAGCTGTTTTTT
J: TRBJ1-5; size: .; D: TRBD1; V: TRBV19; CDR3: CASSIVGRGLSNQPQHF; DNA: TGTGCCAGTAGTATAGTGGGCAGGGGGCTAAGCAATCAGCCCCAGCATTTT
J: TRBJ1-2; size: .; D: TRBD1; V: TRBV6-5; CDR3: CASSYSTGQGSYGYTF; DNA: TGTGCCAGCAGTTACTCGACGGGACAGGGTTCCTATGGCTACACCTTC
J: TRBJ1-1; size: .; D: .; V: TRBV7-9; CDR3: CASLAMSRRTQNTEAFF; DNA: TGTGCCAGCCTAGCTATGTCTCGGAGGACTCAGAACACTGAAGCTTTCTTT
J: TRBJ2-5; size: .; D: .; V: TRBV7-9; CDR3: CASSALRGSRGETQYF; DNA: TGTGCCAGCAGCGCCTTAAGGGGGAGCCGAGGAGAGACCCAGTACTTC
J: TRBJ1-4; size: .; D: .; V: TRBV19; CDR3: CASSAELGRGEGTNEKLFF; DNA: TGTGCCAGTAGTGCCGAGTTGGGCAGGGGTGAGGGAACTAATGAAAAACTGTTTTTT
J: TRBJ1-6; size: .; D: .; V: TRBV18; CDR3: CASSPRSGDNSPLHF; DNA: TGTGCCAGCTCACCAAGGTCAGGGGATAATTCACCCCTCCACTTT
J: TRBJ1-1; size: .; D: .; V: TRBV2; CDR3: CASSEETGMNTEAFF; DNA: TGTGCCAGCAGTGAAGAAACAGGAATGAACACTGAAGCTTTCTTT
J: TRBJ2-7; size: once; D: TRBD1; V: TRBV27; CDR3: CASSQLPGQGTYEQYF; DNA: TGTGCCAGCAGCCAACTTCCGGGACAGGGTACCTACGAGCAGTACTTC
J: TRBJ2-7; size: .; D: TRBD1; V: TRBV9; CDR3: CASSVAGQGTYEQYF; DNA: TGTGCCAGCAGCGTAGCTGGACAGGGCACCTACGAGCAGTACTTC
J: TRBJ2-5; size: .; D: TRBD2; V: TRBV5-1; CDR3: CASSPGVGTSGGGTQYF; DNA: TGCGCCAGCAGCCCCGGTGTCGGGACTAGCGGCGGAGGGACCCAGTACTTC
J: TRBJ1-3; size: .; D: .; V: TRBV30; CDR3: CAWSVKGEVTIYF; DNA: TGTGCCTGGAGTGTAAAAGGGGAGGTCACCATATATTTT
J: TRBJ1-5; size: .; D: .; V: TRBV7-2; CDR3: CASSLGSGGNQPQHF; DNA: TGTGCCAGCAGCTTAGGTTCGGGGGGCAATCAGCCCCAGCATTTT
J: TRBJ2-1; size: .; D: TRBD2; V: TRBV5-4; CDR3: CASSTGTSGGYNEQFF; DNA: TGTGCCAGCAGCACCGGGACTAGCGGGGGCTACAATGAGCAGTTCTTC
J: TRBJ2-1; size: .; D: TRBD2; V: TRBV7-8; CDR3: CASTPRGGESYNEQFF; DNA: TGTGCCAGCACACCCCGCGGGGGGGAATCCTACAATGAGCAGTTCTTC
J: TRBJ2-2; size: .; D: .; V: TRBV4-3; CDR3: CASSQSEGYTGELFF; DNA: TGCGCCAGCAGCCAATCAGAGGGTTACACCGGGGAGCTGTTTTTT
J: TRBJ2-7; size: .; D: TRBD2; V: TRBV9; CDR3: CASSVAPSGGGLSEQYF; DNA: TGTGCCAGCAGCGTAGCTCCCTCTGGGGGGGGTCTGAGCGAGCAGTACTTC
J: TRBJ2-7; size: .; D: TRBD1; V: TRBV9; CDR3: CASSPRPGQGTYEQYF; DNA: TGTGCCAGCAGCCCCCGACCGGGACAGGGGACCTACGAGCAGTACTTC
J: TRBJ1-5; size: .; D: .; V: TRBV2; CDR3: CASSVQGLNQPQHF; DNA: TGTGCCAGCAGTGTGCAGGGACTCAATCAGCCCCAGCATTTT
J: TRBJ1-2; size: .; D: TRBD1; V: TRBV18; CDR3: CASSPDRGLYGYTF; DNA: TGTGCCAGCTCCCCCGACAGGGGGTTGTATGGCTACACCTTC
J: TRBJ2-7; size: .; D: TRBD1; V: TRBV18; CDR3: CASSPRTGLREQYF; DNA: TGTGCCAGCTCACCAAGGACAGGGTTGAGGGAGCAGTACTTC
J: TRBJ2-5; size: once; D: TRBD1; V: TRBV10-2; CDR3: CASSAPGGQETQYF; DNA: TGCGCCAGCAGTGCCCCAGGGGGCCAAGAGACCCAGTACTTC
J: TRBJ2-1; size: .; D: .; V: TRBV5-1; CDR3: CASSLQAYNEQFF; DNA: TGCGCCAGCAGCTTGCAGGCCTACAATGAGCAGTTCTTC
J: TRBJ1-6; size: .; D: .; V: TRBV19; CDR3: CASSTQRSSYNSPLHF; DNA: TGTGCCAGTAGTACCCAGAGGAGCTCCTATAATTCACCCCTCCACTTT
J: TRBJ2-1; size: .; D: TRBD2; V: TRBV7-9; CDR3: CASSHRLAGGGYNEQFF; DNA: TGTGCCAGCAGCCATCGACTAGCGGGGGGAGGTTACAATGAGCAGTTCTTC
J: TRBJ2-3; size: .; D: .; V: TRBV11-3; CDR3: CASSLSGAGYTDTQYF; DNA: TGTGCCAGCAGCTTATCGGGAGCGGGCTACACAGATACGCAGTATTTT
J: TRBJ2-6; size: .; D: TRBD2; V: TRBV27; CDR3: CASSLYPSGGGEANVLTF; DNA: TGTGCCAGCAGTTTATACCCCTCCGGTGGGGGGGAGGCCAACGTCCTGACTTTC
J: TRBJ1-5; size: .; D: .; V: TRBV19; CDR3: CATSDSPNQPQHF; DNA: TGTGCCACCTCTGACAGCCCCAATCAGCCCCAGCATTTT
J: TRBJ2-3; size: .; D: TRBD2; V: TRBV14; CDR3: CASSQGLAGGLDTQYF; DNA: TGTGCCAGCAGCCAAGGACTAGCGGGGGGCCTTGATACGCAGTATTTT
J: TRBJ2-1; size: .; D: TRBD2; V: TRBV7-2; CDR3: CASSTLTSGANEQFF; DNA: TGTGCCAGCAGCACCTTGACTAGCGGGGCCAATGAGCAGTTCTTC
J: TRBJ2-5; size: once; D: TRBD2; V: TRBV7-9; CDR3: CASRAGLAGTQETQYF; DNA: TGTGCCAGCAGGGCCGGCCTAGCGGGGACCCAAGAGACCCAGTACTTC
J: TRBJ2-1; size: .; D: TRBD2; V: TRBV7-3; CDR3: CASSSGLAPNEQFF; DNA: TGTGCCAGCAGCTCCGGACTAGCCCCCAATGAGCAGTTCTTC
J: TRBJ1-4; size: .; D: .; V: TRBV7-9; CDR3: CASSSDSNEKLFF; DNA: TGTGCCAGCAGCTCCGACAGTAATGAAAAACTGTTTTTT
J: TRBJ1-6; size: .; D: .; V: TRBV15; CDR3: CATSRDRGYSPLHF; DNA: TGTGCCACCAGCAGAGACAGGGGATATTCACCCCTCCACTTT
J: TRBJ1-1; size: .; D: .; V: TRBV23-1; CDR3: CASSPTGLGLNTEAFF; DNA: TGCGCCAGCAGCCCTACAGGATTAGGGCTTAACACTGAAGCTTTCTTT